This TCR beta chain was sequenced for a study of radiotherapy plus CTLA-4 blockade in lung cancer. Study results and limitations: Among blood TCR repertoires after radiotherapy plus ipilimumab, tumor-derived clones expanded.

Looked up from germline, CDR1 is SQVTM and CDR2 is ANQGSEA. The CDR3 totals 14 residues. The J segment lost 5 bases and the V segment lost 3 bases, leaving 5 bases of the junction unmatched. Note on this clone: The antigen remains undetermined.

Here immunoSEQ multiplex PCR was the method, and the copy in TCRdb shows in-frame clones only, minus some. Among tens of thousands of clones listed, around 80% were seen once. V and J are TRBV29-1 and TRBJ2-2, with TRBD1 matching 8 bases. The sequencing here drew on peripheral blood, taken from a patient treated with radiotherapy plus ipilimumab. This clonotype was obtained from a human donor with non-small cell lung cancer who had a partial response to radiotherapy plus ipilimumab. This chain's CDR3 is CSVEDRDETGELFF. In nucleotides, the CDR3 is TGCAGCGTTGAGGACAGGGATGAAACCGGGGAGCTGTTTTTT.